This T cell receptor beta chain originates from a study of blood T cell repertoires in COVID-19. Sequenced by immunoSEQ multiplex PCR; TCRdb stores in-frame clones only, minus some. The sample has some 110,000 clones, 60% to 85% seen once; the top ten hold approximately 5.6%. The specimen was peripheral blood. The receptor was isolated from a man between 65 and 85 years old with acute or convalescent COVID-19.

CDR3 DNA: TGTGCCAGCAGTCCCCCGCGGGTCACTGAAGCTTTCTTT. This sequence encodes CASSPPRVTEAFF. The chain has TRBV28 and TRBJ1-1; D ambiguous. CDR3 length equals 13 residues. The ends were cut back, 5 bases at V and 4 bases at J, with 11 bases in the middle. Germline CDR1 reads MDHEN; CDR2 reads SYDVKM.